One sample yielded the 24 T cell receptor beta chains listed below, sequenced in a study of T cell responses to AZD1222 COVID-19 vaccine. Profiled with immunoSEQ multiplex PCR; TCRdb holds only in-frame clones, not every one. Here the sample spans about 93,000 clones, 80% to 90% being singletons. Here the sequenced sample was peripheral blood, taken on day 0 of AZD1222 vaccination. The receptors here all came from an adult in good health.

The chain uses TRBV5-5 and TRBJ2-7, with 7 positions matching TRBD1. The trim removed 1 base at V and 2 bases at J, leaving 6 bases unmatched. The CDR3 contains 15 residues. Germline CDR1 and CDR2: SGHKS and YYEKEE (reference sequence). The CDR3 DNA reads as TGTGCCAGCAGCTTGACCGGGACAGCTGCCTACGAGCAGTACTTC. This sequence encodes CASSLTGTAAYEQYF.

V and J are TRBV24-1 and TRBJ2-7, with 10 bases that match TRBD2. The length of the CDR3 is 14 residues. V was pared by 7 bases and J by 7 bases, with 9 bases of the junction left unmatched. The V gene's germline CDR1 is KGHDR and CDR2 SFDVKD. CDR3 bases: TGTGCCACCAGCGGAAGCGGGAGGGCGTTTGAGCAGTACTTC. Translated: CATSGSGRAFEQYF.

The chain links TRBV5-4 to TRBJ1-4; TRBD1 is a possible D gene (6 bases). This CDR3 contains 16 residues. Trimming left V 4 bases short and J 4 bases short, with 17 bases between. Germline loops: CDR1 SGHNT, CDR2 YYREEE (reference sequence). The CDR3 loop reads CASSRPGQGSNEKLFF. DNA for the CDR3: TGTGCCAGCAGCCGGCCGGGGCAGGGGAGTAATGAAAAACTGTTTTTT.

This sequence joins TRBV10-3 and TRBJ2-3, with 10 bases that match TRBD1. The length of the CDR3 is 15 residues. V shed 2 bases and J 6 bases; nucleotides not matched to a gene: 5. Looked up from germline, CDR1 is ENHRY and CDR2 is SYGVKD. The CDR3 sequence is CAISEGTGATDTQYF. As DNA, the CDR3 is TGTGCCATCAGTGAGGGGACAGGGGCCACTGATACGCAGTATTTT.

This chain connects TRBV19 to TRBJ1-4, with D maybe TRBD1 (5 bases). The CDR3 sequence is 14 residues long. The germline gives CDR1 LNHDA, CDR2 SQIVND (reference sequence). V lost 10 bases to trimming and J lost 5 bases, with 17 bases between them. CDR3 sequence: CATTPDSDNEKLFF. CDR3 DNA sequence: TGTGCCACCACCCCTGACAGCGACAATGAAAAACTGTTTTTT.

This clone is judged medium-sized. This chain uses TRBV11-3 with TRBJ2-7; D unclear. Germline values: CDR1 SGHNT, CDR2 YENEEA. V lost 2 bases and J 6 bases, leaving 11 bases between the germline ends. This CDR3 comprises 13 residues. Written as DNA, the CDR3 is TGTGCCAGCAGCTTACAATTCGCCACCGAGCAGTACTTC. It codes for CASSLQFATEQYF.

This chain uses TRBV27 with TRBJ1-2, with D possibly being TRBD1 (5 bases). The length of the CDR3 is 14 residues. Germline V lookup: CDR1 MNHEY, CDR2 SMNVEV (reference sequence). V lost 5 bases, J lost 4 bases, and 14 bases lay in between. The CDR3 protein is CASSPLDTVYGYTF. CDR3 coding DNA: TGTGCCAGCAGTCCTCTGGACACCGTCTATGGCTACACCTTC.

This chain uses TRBV7-8 with TRBJ1-4; no firm D call. Per the germline V gene, CDR1 is SGHVS and CDR2 is FQNEAQ. The CDR3 is made up of 13 amino acids. Trimming took 2 bases from V and 8 from J, leaving 9 bases between them. The CDR3 region is CASSLQGKEKLFF. In DNA, the CDR3 is TGTGCCAGCAGCTTACAAGGGAAGGAAAAACTGTTTTTT.

V usage is TRBV3-1 (or the pseudogene TRBV3-2) and J usage is TRBJ2-2; D call uncertain. Germline V lookup: CDR1 LGHDT, CDR2 YNNKEL (reference sequence). Trimming shortened V by 1 base and J by 2 bases, and 2 bases separated the two germline ends. The CDR3 runs 13 residues. CDR3 amino acids: CASSQVNTGELFF. In DNA, the CDR3 is TGTGCCAGCAGCCAAGTTAACACCGGGGAGCTGTTTTTT.

This clone appeared a single time. An end of the junction does not agree with germline; a read error may underlie this. The J gene is TRBJ1-6, the V gene TRBV10-3; D call uncertain. The CDR3 loop spans 13 amino acids. Germline CDR1 is ENHRY and CDR2 is SYGVKD. The CDR3 protein is CAINEGSNSPLHF. CDR3 bases: TGTGCCATCAATGAGGGAAGTAATTCACCCCTCCACTTT.

This sequence joins TRBV30 and TRBJ2-2; D is possibly TRBD2 (6 bases). Germline loops: CDR1 GTSNPN, CDR2 SVGIG (reference sequence). This CDR3 is built from 15 residues. Trimming removed 1 base from V and 4 bases from J, with 13 bases in between. Here the CDR3 DNA reads TGTGCCTGGAGTGGGTTAAGGGACTTCACCGGGGAGCTGTTTTTT. Translated: CAWSGLRDFTGELFF.

This clone turned up a few times. DNA for the CDR3: TGTGCCAGCAGCTATACACCCCTCACCACTGAAGCTTTCTTT. This gives the protein CASSYTPLTTEAFF. The J gene is TRBJ1-1, the V gene TRBV5-4; D remains ambiguous. The CDR3 extends over 14 amino acids. Germline lookup yields CDR1 SGHNT and CDR2 YYREEE (reference sequence). V gave up 3 bases and J gave up 4 bases, with 13 bases separating them.

The CDR3 is CASSIRTSGRPNEQYF. In DNA, the CDR3 is TGTGCCAGCAGCATTAGGACTAGCGGGAGGCCCAACGAGCAGTACTTC. The chain recombines TRBV11-2 with TRBJ2-7, with 14 bases identical to TRBD2. The CDR3 spans 16 residues. Germline V gene sequence: CDR1 SGHAT, CDR2 FQNNGV. Trimming took 5 bases from V and 5 from J; bases not matched to a gene: 8.

This chain connects TRBV5-4 to TRBJ1-4, with 8 positions matching TRBD1. The CDR3 spans 13 residues. Germline V gene lookup returns CDR1 SGHNT and CDR2 YYREEE (reference sequence). J gave up 6 bases and V 5 bases, and 3 bases lay outside the gene matches. The CDR3 loop reads CASRKQGDEKLFF. The CDR3 DNA reads as TGTGCCAGCAGGAAACAGGGGGATGAAAAACTGTTTTTT.

J is TRBJ2-1 and V is TRBV7-2; TRBD1 aligns across 11 bases. Per germline, CDR1 SGHTA and CDR2 FQGNSA. The CDR3 extends over 16 amino acids. The trim removed 4 bases at V and 4 bases at J, leaving 6 bases unmatched. CDR3 nucleotide sequence: TGTGCCAGCAGCTCACGGGGGGACAGGGGGTACAATGAGCAGTTCTTC. Its protein is CASSSRGDRGYNEQFF. Full variable domain (rest looked up from reference TRBV7-2 and TRBJ2-1): GAGVSQSPSNKVTEKGKDVELRCDPISGHTALYWYRQSLGQGLEFLIYFQGNSAPDKSGLPSDRFSAERTGGSVSTLTIQRTQQEDSAVYLCASSSRGDRGYNEQFFGPGTRLTVL.

This chain uses TRBV30 with TRBJ1-3, with D uncertain. Trimming took 2 bases from V and 7 from J, leaving 12 bases between them. Germline loops: CDR1 GTSNPN, CDR2 SVGIG (reference sequence). The CDR3 runs 13 residues. CDR3 region: CAWSKGYGNTIYF. CDR3 coding DNA: TGTGCCTGGAGTAAGGGATACGGGAACACCATATATTTT.

The rearrangement joins TRBV12-5 to TRBJ2-1; 10 bases line up with TRBD1. The germline V gene has CDR1 LGHNT and CDR2 FRNRAP. This CDR3 is 16 amino acids long. J was trimmed by 10 bases and V by 1 base; bases with no gene match: 10. The CDR3 bases are TGTGCTAGTGGTTTGGGCCGGGACAGGGGTAGGCGGGAGCAGTTCTTC. It yields the protein CASGLGRDRGRREQFF.

CDR3 DNA: TGTGCCAGCAGCTTGCGATTAGCGGGCTACGAGCAGTACTTC. This codes for CASSLRLAGYEQYF. The V gene is TRBV13, the J gene TRBJ2-7, with 7 positions matching TRBD2. Germline V gene data show CDR1 as PRHDT and CDR2 as FYEKMQ (reference sequence). The CDR3 totals 14 residues. The V and J ends lost 3 bases and 3 bases, in that order; junction bases with no gene match: 5.

The chain uses TRBV5-4 and TRBJ1-6, with a tentative D call TRBD1 (5 bases). The CDR3 length is 15 residues. Germline V gene data show CDR1 as SGHNT and CDR2 as YYREEE (reference sequence). V was pared by 2 bases and J by 14 bases, with 20 bases between. The CDR3 sequence: CASSLDPGPSGTLHF. CDR3 in DNA: TGTGCCAGCAGCTTAGATCCGGGACCCTCAGGGACCCTCCACTTT.

This chain links TRBV29-1 with TRBJ2-1, with 8 bases lining up with TRBD2. Germline V lookup: CDR1 SQVTM, CDR2 ANQGSEA. The CDR3 extends over 17 amino acids. J lost 1 base, V lost 1 base, and 9 bases had no gene match. The CDR3 bases are TGCAGCGTTGAAGGGGGGGGCGGGAGGTCGTCCTACAATGAGCAGTTCTTC. This translates into CSVEGGGGRSSYNEQFF.

The CDR3 nucleotides are TGTGCCAGCAGTTACTGGGGAAGACGAGTTGTTAACTATGGCTACACCTTC. Protein sequence: CASSYWGRRVVNYGYTF. The chain combines TRBV6-2 or TRBV6-3 with TRBJ1-2; D not certain. The CDR3 loop spans 17 amino acids. Germline values: CDR1 MNHEY, CDR2 SVGEGT. The V and J ends lost 1 base and 1 base respectively, with 16 bases between them.

The chain recombines TRBV3-1 (or the pseudogene TRBV3-2) with TRBJ2-1; D is unresolved. From germline, CDR1 is LGHDT and CDR2 YNNKEL (reference sequence). The length of the CDR3 is 14 residues. Trimming stripped 8 bases from V and 7 bases from J, with 18 bases between. The CDR3, as DNA: TGTGCCAGCCAAGGGCGGAGCACCTCGAATGAGCAGTTCTTC. As protein: CASQGRSTSNEQFF.

The rearrangement joins TRBV27 to TRBJ2-7; 8 bases are a match to TRBD2. With V trimmed by 6 bases and J by 4 bases, 8 bases remained unmatched. The CDR3 covers 14 residues. Germline CDR1 MNHEY, CDR2 SMNVEV (reference sequence). CDR3 DNA sequence: TGTGCCAGCAGACTCCGCGGGGGGCCTTACGAGCAGTACTTC. Residues: CASRLRGGPYEQYF.

This clone was picked up a small number of times. The chain joins TRBV2 to TRBJ1-1; D not resolved. The CDR3 extends over 15 amino acids. V was shortened by 1 base and J by 0 bases, with 9 bases between the two germline ends. Germline lookup yields CDR1 SNHLY and CDR2 FYNNEI. CDR3 loop: CASSEDGRMNTEAFF. DNA of the CDR3: TGTGCCAGCAGTGAAGACGGCAGAATGAACACTGAAGCTTTCTTT.